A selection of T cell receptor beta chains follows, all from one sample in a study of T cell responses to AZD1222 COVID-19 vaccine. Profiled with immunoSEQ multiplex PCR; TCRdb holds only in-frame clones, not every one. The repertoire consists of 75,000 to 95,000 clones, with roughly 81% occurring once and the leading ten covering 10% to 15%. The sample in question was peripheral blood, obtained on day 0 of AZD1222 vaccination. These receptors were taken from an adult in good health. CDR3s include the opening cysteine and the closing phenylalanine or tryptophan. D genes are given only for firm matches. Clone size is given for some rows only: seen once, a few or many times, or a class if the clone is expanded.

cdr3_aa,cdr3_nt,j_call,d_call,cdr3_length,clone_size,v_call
CASSHPRGVKNEQYF,TGTGCCAGCAGCCACCCGCGGGGGGTGAAGAACGAGCAGTACTTC,TRBJ2-7,TRBD2,15,.,TRBV3-1/TRBV3-2
CASSYSQDYEQYF,TGTGCCAGCAGTTACTCCCAGGACTACGAGCAGTACTTC,TRBJ2-7,.,13,few,TRBV6-5
CASSQGGGYEQYF,TGTGCCAGCAGCCAAGGGGGTGGATACGAGCAGTACTTC,TRBJ2-7,.,13,.,TRBV7-2
CASSQGYNYGYTF,TGTGCCAGCAGCCAGGGCTATAACTATGGCTACACCTTC,TRBJ1-2,.,13,.,TRBV3-1/TRBV3-2
CASSPGQARWETQYF,TGCGCCAGCAGCCCAGGACAGGCCCGGTGGGAGACCCAGTACTTC,TRBJ2-5,TRBD1,15,.,TRBV5-1
CSVVTVPGGTGELFF,TGCAGCGTTGTTACCGTCCCGGGGGGGACCGGGGAGCTGTTTTTT,TRBJ2-2,TRBD2,15,.,TRBV29-1
CASSLGRGQNIQYF,TGTGCCAGCAGCCTGGGCCGGGGACAAAACATTCAGTACTTC,TRBJ2-4,.,14,.,TRBV7-2
CASSLDWVGTEAFF,TGTGCCAGCAGCTTAGATTGGGTGGGCACTGAAGCTTTCTTT,TRBJ1-1,.,14,.,TRBV7-9
CATKREGTATEAFF,TGTGCCACCAAAAGGGAGGGAACGGCGACTGAAGCTTTCTTT,TRBJ1-1,.,14,.,TRBV15
CASSQDLGGDQPQHF,TGCGCCAGCAGCCAAGATCTGGGGGGGGATCAGCCCCAGCATTTT,TRBJ1-5,.,15,.,TRBV4-3